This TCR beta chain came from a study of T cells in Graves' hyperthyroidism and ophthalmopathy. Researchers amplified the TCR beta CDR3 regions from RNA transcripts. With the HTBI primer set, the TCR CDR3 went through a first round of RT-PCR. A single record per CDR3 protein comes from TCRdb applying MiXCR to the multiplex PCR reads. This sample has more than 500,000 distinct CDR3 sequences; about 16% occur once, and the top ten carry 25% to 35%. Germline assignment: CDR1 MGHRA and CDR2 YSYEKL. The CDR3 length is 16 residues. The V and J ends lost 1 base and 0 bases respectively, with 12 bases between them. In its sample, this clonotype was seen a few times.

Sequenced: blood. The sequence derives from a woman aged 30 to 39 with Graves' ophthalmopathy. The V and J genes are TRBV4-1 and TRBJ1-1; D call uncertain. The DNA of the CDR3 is TGCGCCAGCAGCCAAGGGAATTCCCTTATGAACACTGAAGCTTTCTTT. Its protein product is CASSQGNSLMNTEAFF.